These 7 T cell receptor beta chains were sequenced from one sample in a study of CD8 T cells in ankylosing spondylitis. TCRdb used MiXCR to reprocess the 5' RACE reads, holding one entry per CDR3 protein. The repertoire has about 250,000 distinct CDR3 sequences, under 35% of them found once; the top ten carry 3.5% to 4.5%. The specimen sequenced was blood, either unsorted or a sorted T cell fraction (not recorded which). Receptor source: a male donor with ankylosing spondylitis or in good health (not recorded which).

The chain joins TRBV29-1 to TRBJ2-5, with a possible D match to TRBD1 (6 bases). The CDR3 sequence is 13 residues long. Germline V lookup: CDR1 SQVTM, CDR2 ANQGSEA. V dropped 2 bases and J dropped 1 base, with 8 bases sitting between them. The CDR3 spells CSVETGPQETQYF. Here the CDR3 DNA reads TGCAGCGTTGAAACAGGGCCCCAAGAGACCCAGTACTTC.

Many counts were recorded for this clonotype. The chain has TRBV24-1 and TRBJ2-1; D possibly corresponds to TRBD2 (5 bases). Germline V CDR1 and CDR2: KGHDR, SFDVKD. The CDR3 sequence is 13 residues long. Trimming shortened V by 5 bases and J by 3 bases, and 7 bases separated the two germline ends. The CDR3 here is CATSAGVYNEQFF. The CDR3 DNA reads as TGTGCCACCAGTGCCGGGGTCTACAATGAGCAGTTCTTC.

V and J are TRBV6-1 and TRBJ1-2; weak D call: TRBD1 (6 bases). The CDR3 is 14 amino acids. Germline V CDR1 and CDR2: MNHNS, SASEGT. V gave up 1 base and J gave up 2 bases, with 8 bases separating them. CDR3 DNA: TGTGCCAGCAGTGAAGAAGACAGGAACTATGGCTACACCTTC. This translates into CASSEEDRNYGYTF.

The chain links TRBV29-1 to TRBJ2-1, with TRBD1 identical over 9 bases. CDR3 length: 15 residues. V shed 2 bases and J 8 bases; nucleotides not matched to a gene: 10. CDR1 is SQVTM and CDR2 is ANQGSEA in the germline V gene. Here the CDR3 DNA reads TGCAGCGTTGAAAACGGACAGGGGTCTTTCGATGAGCAGTTCTTC. It yields the protein CSVENGQGSFDEQFF.

There are a few counts of this clonotype. The chain links TRBV20-1 to TRBJ1-1, with a weak D call TRBD1 (6 bases). The length of the CDR3 is 12 residues. Per the germline V gene, CDR1 is DFQATT and CDR2 is SNEGSKA (reference sequence). Trimming removed 5 bases at V and 5 bases at J, with 12 bases between. As DNA, the CDR3 is TGCAGTGCTGGACAGTTAGCTACTGAAGCTTTCTTT. Encoded protein: CSAGQLATEAFF.

This clonotype has more than one count but fewer than ten. The chain links TRBV6-2 or TRBV6-3 to TRBJ1-5; D not resolved. Germline assignment: CDR1 MNHEY and CDR2 SVGEGT. Trimming left V 1 base short and J 0 bases short, with 7 bases between. This CDR3 region has 15 residues. The CDR3 loop reads CASSYYGTSNQPQHF. CDR3 DNA sequence: TGTGCCAGCAGTTACTACGGAACTAGCAATCAGCCCCAGCATTTT.

The J gene is TRBJ1-1, the V gene TRBV5-1; tentative D call: TRBD1 (6 bases). The V end was cut by 3 bases, the J end by 6 bases, with 9 bases between. The CDR3 sequence is 12 residues long. Per germline, CDR1 SGHRS and CDR2 YFSETQ. This CDR3 reads CASSWEGAEAFF. CDR3 nucleotides: TGCGCCAGCAGCTGGGAGGGGGCTGAAGCTTTCTTT.